The sequence of this TCR beta chain was determined in a study of blood T cell repertoires in COVID-19. Looking at the study overall: From T cells, B-cell-depleted T cells, or PBMCs came the material, which was cDNA or gDNA.

Repertoires were generated with immunoSEQ multiplex PCR, while TCRdb's copy carries only in-frame clones and drops some. The sample includes more than 80,000 clones, 70% to 75% of them seen just once. The CDR3 runs 16 residues. The V end lost 0 bases, the J end lost 0 bases, and 7 bases lay between the germline ends. Germline lookup yields CDR1 SGHRS and CDR2 YFSETQ. The sample was peripheral blood. The chain couples TRBV5-1 to TRBJ2-6; TRBD1 is a possible D gene (5 bases). The TCR comes from a human donor with acute or convalescent COVID-19. The donor label of this sample is uncertain. CDR3 bases: TGCGCCAGCAGCTTGGTAGGGGTCTCTGGGGCCAACGTCCTGACTTTC. Its translation: CASSLVGVSGANVLTF. The whole variable domain, filled in from reference TRBV5-1 and TRBJ2-6, reads KAGVTQTPRYLIKTRGQQVTLSCSPISGHRSVSWYQQTPGQGLQFLFEYFSETQRNKGNFPGRFSGRQFSNSRSEMNVSTLELGDSALYLCASSLVGVSGANVLTFGAGSRLTVL.